The clone carrying this T cell receptor (beta chain) was detected ten times or more. This sample is drawn from a study of blood T cell repertoires in COVID-19. Study-wide background: In each case, the material was cDNA or gDNA derived from T cells, B-cell-depleted T cells, or PBMCs.

V shed 6 bases and J 4 bases; nucleotides not matched to a gene: 9. The CDR3 loop spans 14 amino acids. The germline V gene encodes CDR1 LGHDT and CDR2 YNNKEL (reference sequence). In the original workflow: Quantification of nucleated cells was approximated via reference gene primer amplification. The assay was immunoSEQ multiplex PCR, and TCRdb's table has in-frame clones only and misses some. That table gives V, J and clone size, and the DNA gave D and trimming. This table holds 96,000 or so clones, 80% to 90% found once. The Seattle site enrolled patients during active infection and followed them longitudinally.

The receptor comes from a man aged 80 or over with COVID-19, enrolled during active disease. Sequencing was done on a sample of peripheral blood. The chain combines TRBV3-1 (or the pseudogene TRBV3-2) with TRBJ2-7; 7 bases align to TRBD2. The CDR3 region is CASSRGRMVYEQYF. CDR3 nucleotides: TGTGCCAGCAGTCGCGGGAGAATGGTGTACGAGCAGTACTTC.